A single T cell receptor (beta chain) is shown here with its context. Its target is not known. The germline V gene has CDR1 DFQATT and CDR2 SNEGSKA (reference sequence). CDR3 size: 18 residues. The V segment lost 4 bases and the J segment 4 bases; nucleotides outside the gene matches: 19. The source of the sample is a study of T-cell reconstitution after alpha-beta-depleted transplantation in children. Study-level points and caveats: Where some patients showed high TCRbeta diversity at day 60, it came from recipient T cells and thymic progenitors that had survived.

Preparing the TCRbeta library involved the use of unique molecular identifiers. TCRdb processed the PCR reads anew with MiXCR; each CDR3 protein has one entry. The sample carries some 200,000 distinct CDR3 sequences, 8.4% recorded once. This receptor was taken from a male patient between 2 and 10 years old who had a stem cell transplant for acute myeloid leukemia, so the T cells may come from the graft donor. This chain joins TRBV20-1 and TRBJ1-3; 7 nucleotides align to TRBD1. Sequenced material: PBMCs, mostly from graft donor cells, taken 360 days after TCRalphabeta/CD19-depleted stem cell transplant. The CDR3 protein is CSAIGPGQRPILGNTIYF. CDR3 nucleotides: TGCAGTGCTATTGGGCCGGGACAGAGACCGATCCTGGGAAACACCATATATTTT.